This T cell receptor (beta chain) was observed in a study of CD8+CD57+ T cells in acquired aplastic anemia. Background on the study: CD4+ reads averaged about 10.8 million in healthy donors.

Investigators profiled TCR beta VDJ and CDR3 from genomic DNA template. From the reads, TCRdb called clonotypes with MiXCR, one entry per CDR3 protein. The sample has 400,000 to 450,000 distinct CDR3 sequences, about two thirds seen once. As regards this clonotype: A junction end diverges from the germline sequence, so it may reflect a read error.

The receptor was isolated from a human donor in good health, serving as a control. Source material: sorted CD4+, CD8+, or CD8+CD57+ T cells (not recorded which) from PBMCs.

This chain's CDR3 is CATSRGAGQPQHF. The CDR3 DNA follows: TGTGCCACCAGCCGCGGGGCTGGTCAGCCCCAGCATTTT. The J gene is TRBJ1-5, the V gene TRBV7-6; D is possibly TRBD1 (5 bases). Germline CDR1 and CDR2: SGHVS and FNYEAQ. CDR3 length equals 13 residues. The whole variable domain, remainder taken from reference TRBV7-6 and TRBJ1-5, is GAGVSQSPRYKVTKRGQDVALRCDPISGHVSLYWYRQALGQGPEFLTYFNYEAQQDKSGLPNDRFSAERPEGSISTLTIQRTEQRDSAMYRCATSRGAGQPQHFGDGTRLSIL.